This T cell receptor beta chain was recovered during a study of molecular identifiers for immune sequencing clone quantification. The wider study: In replicates, RNA from approximately 22,000 or 94,000 naive CD8 cells was split five ways, four sequenced.

Sorting recovered naive CD8 T cells on a CD8+CD4-CCR7+CD45RA+ profile. The CDR3 sequence is 11 residues long. Per the germline V gene, CDR1 is SEHNR and CDR2 is FQNEAQ (reference sequence). For this clonotype: The junction shows a germline mismatch at one end, possibly a read error.

TCRdb re-called the PCR reads with MiXCR, one entry per CDR3 protein. The sample has 460,000 or so distinct CDR3 sequences, 25% seen once; the top ten hold approximately 0.8%. The receptor was derived from a human donor in good health. Some libraries in this study had Jurkat cell RNA spiked in. The chain is built from TRBV7-9 and TRBJ2-3, with D perhaps matching TRBD1 (5 bases). Sequenced sample: naive CD8+ T cells from blood, with Jurkat cell RNA spiked in. Described subset: FACS-sorted CD8+CD4-CCR7+CD45RA+ naive T cells. CDR3 sequence: CASSLLTDKHF. In nucleotides, the CDR3 is TGTGCCAGCAGCTTATTGACGGACAAGCATTTT.